The T cell receptor (beta chain) described here comes from a study of blood T cell repertoires in COVID-19. Study summary: Specimens from acute and convalescent COVID-19 originated in the United States, Italy and Spain. In each case, the material was cDNA or gDNA derived from T cells, B-cell-depleted T cells, or PBMCs.

This clone was observed a few times. Germline V gene sequence: CDR1 MNHEY, CDR2 SMNVEV (reference sequence). V shed 5 bases and J shed 7 bases, with 12 bases lying between them. This CDR3 is 13 amino acids long. Original handling: How many nucleated cells were present was estimated from reference gene primer amplification. Sequencing was performed with immunoSEQ multiplex PCR; in TCRdb, only in-frame clones are kept and a portion is missing. The DNA was the basis for D and trimming; V, J and clone size are from that table. Altogether about 190,000 clones are present, roughly four fifths being singletons, with the ten largest covering 6% to 7%.

The J gene is TRBJ2-4, the V gene TRBV27; possible D gene TRBD2, 6 bases. The sequence was collected from a woman aged 40 to 55 with acute or convalescent COVID-19. Input material: peripheral blood. The CDR3 coding sequence is TGTGCCAGCAGTGTCCCGGGACTTAACATTCAGTACTTC. This encodes CASSVPGLNIQYF.